The clone carrying this T cell receptor (beta chain) was recorded a few times. During active infection, Seattle patients enrolled and were then monitored through disease. Some clones are missing from TCRdb's copy, which holds only in-frame ones; the method was immunoSEQ multiplex PCR. This sample carries 150,000 to 200,000 clones, approximately 87% of them seen once, and the ten largest clones take about a tenth. The data were taken from a study of blood T cell repertoires in COVID-19. The CDR3 is made up of 12 amino acids. The V end lost 7 bases, the J end lost 4 bases, and 11 bases lay between the germline ends. Germline CDR1 and CDR2: SGHDT and YYEEEE.

The gene calls are TRBV5-6 and TRBJ1-2; D is undetermined. Source material: peripheral blood. The TCR comes from a woman in her sixties or seventies with COVID-19, enrolled during active disease. The CDR3 nucleotides are TGTGCCAGCGGGTCGAGGGTCTATGGCTACACCTTC. Residues: CASGSRVYGYTF.